The 22 T cell receptor beta chains listed next were all sequenced from one sample in a study of cytomegalovirus exposure and HLA in healthy donors. The PCR ran on 60 Vbeta and 13 Jbeta primers. TCRdb's copy holds only in-frame clones and misses some; the assay was immunoSEQ multiplex PCR. The sample consists of 100,000 to 150,000 clones, around 68% of them appearing once. The sequenced sample consisted of PBMCs. Receptors were obtained from a man aged 35 to 55 in good health and CMV-seropositive.

Concerning this clone: Germline is not matched at one junction end, which may reflect a read error. The V gene is TRBV7-9, the J gene TRBJ2-6; 8 positions agree with TRBD1. CDR3 length: 18 amino acids. The germline gives CDR1 SEHNR, CDR2 FQNEAQ (reference sequence). CDR3 region: CSSSLRDRTLSGANVLTF. The CDR3 coding sequence is TGTTCCAGCAGCCTCCGGGACAGGACGCTCTCTGGGGCCAACGTCCTGACTTTC.

The V and J genes are TRBV7-6 and TRBJ2-7; TRBD2 agrees at 8 bases. Germline CDR1 and CDR2: SGHVS and FNYEAQ. This CDR3 spans 15 amino acids. V lost 6 bases to trimming and J lost 2 bases; unmatched junction nucleotides: 9. In nucleotides, the CDR3 is TGTGCCAGCAGTCAAATCCGGGGGGGAGCCTACGAGCAGTACTTC. This codes for CASSQIRGGAYEQYF. The full variable domain, with the rest looked up from reference TRBV7-6 and TRBJ2-7, is GAGVSQSPRYKVTKRGQDVALRCDPISGHVSLYWYRQALGQGPEFLTYFNYEAQQDKSGLPNDRFSAERPEGSISTLTIQRTEQRDSAMYRCASSQIRGGAYEQYFGPGTRLTVT.

The CDR3 reads CASGLNEYEQYF. CDR3 in DNA: TGTGCTAGTGGTTTGAATGAGTACGAGCAGTACTTC. The chain employs TRBV12-5 and TRBJ2-7; unclear D gene. V gave up 2 bases and J gave up 4 bases, with 6 bases separating them. CDR1 is LGHNT and CDR2 is FRNRAP in the germline V gene. The CDR3 is 12 residues long.

The rearrangement joins TRBV19 to TRBJ1-2, with a tentative D call TRBD1 (5 bases). The CDR3 contains 14 residues. Trimming pared 7 bases from V and 3 bases from J, leaving 15 bases between. Germline CDR1 reads LNHDA; CDR2 reads SQIVND (reference sequence). CDR3 bases: TGTGCCAGTAACCACGGCAGGGCCGACTATGGCTACACCTTC. As protein: CASNHGRADYGYTF.

The rearrangement uses TRBV10-3 and TRBJ2-1; 10 bases are a match to TRBD2. In germline, CDR1 is ENHRY, CDR2 SYGVKD. V shed 0 bases, J shed 10 bases, and the junction held 12 bases outside the gene matches. The CDR3 contains 17 residues. The CDR3 region has the DNA TGTGCCATCAGTGAGTCCAAACTAGCGGGAACCCAGGGCGAGCAGTTCTTC. Its translation is CAISESKLAGTQGEQFF.

On this clone: Other DNA sequences in this specimen translate into the identical CDR3. The DNA of the CDR3 is TGTGCCAGCAGCTTAGGGGACAGCTATGGCTACACCTTC. Protein: CASSLGDSYGYTF. V gene TRBV5-6 combines with J gene TRBJ1-2, with TRBD1 matching 7 bases. There are 13 residues in the CDR3. Trimming at V came to 2 bases and at J to 4 bases, leaving 2 bases not matched to a gene. Germline values: CDR1 SGHDT, CDR2 YYEEEE.

The chain joins TRBV11-2 to TRBJ2-2, with 13 bases identical to TRBD2. This CDR3 is 17 amino acids long. V shed 5 bases and J 5 bases; nucleotides not matched to a gene: 8. The germline CDR1 and CDR2 sequences are SGHAT and FQNNGV. In DNA form, the CDR3 reads TGTGCCAGCAGCCTTAAGACTAGCGGGAGGCAAACCGGGGAGCTGTTTTTT. Translated, it gives CASSLKTSGRQTGELFF.

The chain recombines TRBV2 with TRBJ2-1, with D possibly matching TRBD2 (6 bases). V was shortened by 3 bases and J by 12 bases, with 18 bases between the two germline ends. This CDR3 has 14 amino acids. Germline loops: CDR1 SNHLY, CDR2 FYNNEI. CDR3 sequence: CASSEGTQGFAQFF. Written as DNA, the CDR3 is TGTGCCAGCAGTGAGGGGACTCAGGGTTTTGCGCAGTTCTTC.

This clone is a singleton in its sample. The chain combines TRBV2 with TRBJ2-3; 10 bases map to TRBD1. The V and J ends lost 7 bases and 6 bases, in that order; junction bases with no gene match: 7. The V gene's germline CDR1 is SNHLY and CDR2 FYNNEI. The length of the CDR3 is 14 residues. The chain's CDR3 is CASTSRQGADTQYF. As DNA, the CDR3 is TGTGCCAGCACCTCAAGACAGGGGGCGGATACGCAGTATTTT.

In DNA form, the CDR3 reads TGTGCCAGTAGGAAGGGGGGGGCGGGCACTGAAGCTTTCTTT. It encodes CASRKGGAGTEAFF. This rearrangement joins TRBV9 to TRBJ1-1; the D gene is possibly TRBD1 (6 bases). The germline gives CDR1 SGDLS, CDR2 YYNGEE. The germline V and J ends were trimmed by 8 bases and 4 bases, with 18 bases remaining between them. The CDR3 extends over 14 amino acids.

V usage is TRBV28 and J usage is TRBJ2-1, with 9 bases that match TRBD1. V lost 6 bases to trimming and J lost 4 bases; unmatched junction nucleotides: 7. Germline CDR1 reads MDHEN; CDR2 reads SYDVKM. This CDR3 comprises 15 residues. CDR3 in amino acids: CASRFPGQGYNEQFF. In DNA form, the CDR3 reads TGTGCCAGCAGATTTCCGGGACAGGGATACAATGAGCAGTTCTTC.

The chain joins TRBV29-1 to TRBJ2-1, with D perhaps TRBD1 (5 bases). V lost 6 bases to trimming and J lost 4 bases, with 19 bases between them. The V gene's germline CDR1 is SQVTM and CDR2 ANQGSEA. There are 15 residues in the CDR3. The CDR3 sequence is CSVDPAGIRYNEQFF. The CDR3 DNA is TGCAGCGTGGACCCCGCAGGGATACGGTACAATGAGCAGTTCTTC.

Only a few counts were recorded for this clone. The J gene is TRBJ1-2, the V gene TRBV15; no firm D call. The CDR3 contains 15 residues. Germline loops: CDR1 LNHNV, CDR2 YYDKDF (reference sequence). Trimming stripped 5 bases from V and 3 bases from J, with 16 bases between. This CDR3 is CATSGQTEDYYGYTF. DNA of the CDR3: TGTGCCACCAGCGGCCAAACTGAGGACTACTATGGCTACACCTTC.

The chain carries TRBV13 and TRBJ1-1; 7 bases fit TRBD1. Per the germline V gene, CDR1 is PRHDT and CDR2 is FYEKMQ (reference sequence). V lost 5 bases, J lost 2 bases, and 5 bases stayed unmatched. The CDR3 loop spans 14 amino acids. CDR3 residues: CASSLGQTNTEAFF. CDR3 coding DNA: TGTGCCAGCAGCCTGGGACAGACCAACACTGAAGCTTTCTTT.

This chain uses TRBV11-1 with TRBJ2-5, with D perhaps matching TRBD1 (8 bases). Trimming left V 4 bases short and J 4 bases short, with 16 bases between. Germline loops: CDR1 SGHAT, CDR2 FQDESV (reference sequence). The CDR3 has 15 residues. The CDR3 loop is CASSSGQGGGETQYF. CDR3 DNA sequence: TGTGCCAGCAGCTCCGGACAGGGCGGGGGAGAGACCCAGTACTTC.

The chain couples TRBV5-1 to TRBJ2-1; 14 bases agree with TRBD2. The CDR3 length is 18 residues. Unmatched junction bases numbered 6, after V lost 4 bases and J lost 0 bases. The V gene's germline CDR1 is SGHRS and CDR2 YFSETQ. CDR3 loop: CASSGLAGGQSSYNEQFF. CDR3 coding DNA: TGCGCCAGCAGCGGACTAGCGGGGGGCCAGAGCTCCTACAATGAGCAGTTCTTC.

This clone showed up just a few times. This rearrangement joins TRBV28 to TRBJ2-5; D is ambiguous. Germline V gene lookup returns CDR1 MDHEN and CDR2 SYDVKM. The CDR3 is 14 amino acids. V was clipped by 5 bases and J by 5 bases, with 15 bases between them. CDR3 sequence reads: CASSPPKMGETQYF. CDR3 sequence (DNA): TGTGCCAGCAGTCCCCCGAAGATGGGCGAGACCCAGTACTTC.

The V gene is TRBV27, the J gene TRBJ1-5; D remains ambiguous. The V gene's germline CDR1 is MNHEY and CDR2 SMNVEV (reference sequence). This CDR3 comprises 14 residues. Trimming left V 2 bases short and J 6 bases short, with 11 bases between. In DNA, the CDR3 is TGTGCCAGCAGTTTACTACCTCCGCCTCAGCCCCAGCATTTT. Its translation: CASSLLPPPQPQHF.

This clone was observed once. V usage is TRBV18 and J usage is TRBJ2-1, with TRBD2 matching over 10 bases. V gave up 3 bases and J gave up 6 bases; unmatched junction bases: 5. CDR1 and CDR2 (germline): KGHSH, LQKENI. The length of the CDR3 is 15 residues. CDR3 nucleotides: TGTGCCAGCTCACCCCTAGCGGGAGTAACCAATGAGCAGTTCTTC. It specifies CASSPLAGVTNEQFF. The variable domain in full, completed from reference TRBV18 and TRBJ2-1, reads NAGVMQNPRHLVRRRGQEARLRCSPMKGHSHVYWYRQLPEEGLKFMVYLQKENIIDESGMPKERFSAEFPKEGPSILRIQQVVRGDSAAYFCASSPLAGVTNEQFFGPGTRLTVL.

The chain is built from TRBV9 and TRBJ2-1; 7 bases line up with TRBD2. Germline values: CDR1 SGDLS, CDR2 YYNGEE. With 0 bases clipped from V and 6 bases from J, the junction kept 6 bases outside the gene matches. This CDR3 has 15 residues. This CDR3 is CASSVATSASNEQFF. The CDR3 DNA follows: TGTGCCAGCAGCGTAGCTACTAGCGCCTCCAATGAGCAGTTCTTC.

This clone was detected once. This chain uses TRBV11-2 with TRBJ1-2, with D hard to call. The CDR3 totals 13 residues. Germline V gene lookup returns CDR1 SGHAT and CDR2 FQNNGV. Trimming removed 7 bases at V and 3 bases at J, with 12 bases between. CDR3 protein: CASTRGVDYGYTF. CDR3 DNA sequence: TGTGCCAGCACCCGAGGAGTTGACTATGGCTACACCTTC.

The V call is TRBV6-5, the J call TRBJ2-1, with TRBD2 as a possible D gene (5 bases). V was clipped by 6 bases and J by 6 bases, with 18 bases between them. Per the germline V gene, CDR1 is MNHEY and CDR2 is SVGAGI. The CDR3 runs to 15 residues. The CDR3 bases are TGTGCCAGCAGCTCCGGACTGAGAATAGGCAATGAGCAGTTCTTC. The encoded protein is CASSSGLRIGNEQFF.